These 19 T cell receptor beta chains originate from one sample sequenced in a study of T cell responses to AZD1222 COVID-19 vaccine. Generated by immunoSEQ multiplex PCR, the TCRdb table keeps only in-frame clones and is missing some. The profile shows 95,000 to 150,000 clones, 85% to 90% of them singletons. Source: peripheral blood, taken on day 0 of AZD1222 vaccination. Source of these receptors: an adult in good health.

The chain carries TRBV27 and TRBJ2-7; D unresolved. Trimming took 1 base from V and 1 from J, leaving 8 bases between them. Germline V gene sequence: CDR1 MNHEY, CDR2 SMNVEV (reference sequence). This CDR3 has 14 residues. CDR3 nucleotides: TGTGCCAGCAGTTTATATATCAATTCCTACGAGCAGTACTTC. It specifies CASSLYINSYEQYF.

The V and J genes are TRBV11-3 and TRBJ2-5; D gene uncertain. The CDR3 contains 13 residues. Per the germline V gene, CDR1 is SGHNT and CDR2 is YENEEA. Between the trimmed V and J ends, which lost 0 bases and 5 bases, there was a span of 7 bases. The CDR3, as DNA: TGTGCCAGCAGCTTAGATTTTGGGGAGACCCAGTACTTC. This gives the protein CASSLDFGETQYF.

The genes are TRBV10-3 and TRBJ1-2; D unclear. V lost 5 bases, J lost 2 bases, and 12 bases lay in between. Germline values: CDR1 ENHRY, CDR2 SYGVKD. CDR3 length equals 14 residues. CDR3 DNA: TGTGCCATCAGTCGGGCCCTAGGGAACTATGGCTACACCTTC. It translates to CAISRALGNYGYTF.

The chain recombines TRBV9 with TRBJ1-5, with D possibly matching TRBD1 (5 bases). The V end lost 0 bases, the J end lost 2 bases, and 6 bases lay between the germline ends. Germline CDR1 is SGDLS and CDR2 is YYNGEE. The CDR3 is made up of 14 amino acids. CDR3: CASSVGGGNQPQHF. CDR3 sequence (DNA): TGTGCCAGCAGCGTAGGGGGGGGCAATCAGCCCCAGCATTTT. The variable domain in full, completed from reference TRBV9 and TRBJ1-5, reads DSGVTQTPKHLITATGQRVTLRCSPRSGDLSVYWYQQSLDQGLQFLIQYYNGEERAKGNILERFSAQQFPDLHSELNLSSLELGDSALYFCASSVGGGNQPQHFGDGTRLSIL.

The chain has TRBV6-6 and TRBJ2-2, with no clear D. Trimming stripped 4 bases from V and 8 bases from J, with 8 bases between. This CDR3 is built from 12 residues. Per the germline V gene, CDR1 is MNHNY and CDR2 is SVGAGI (reference sequence). The CDR3 nucleotides read TGTGCCAGCAGTTGGGGTGGAGGGGAGCTGTTTTTT. This sequence encodes CASSWGGGELFF.

V and J are TRBV18 and TRBJ2-7, with 7 bases identical to TRBD1. This CDR3 comprises 19 residues. Looked up from germline, CDR1 is KGHSH and CDR2 is LQKENI. Unmatched junction bases numbered 22, after V lost 2 bases and J lost 6 bases. The CDR3 reads CASSPVTGLGVSLSPEQYF. The CDR3 coding sequence is TGTGCCAGCTCACCAGTGACAGGGCTAGGTGTTAGTTTGAGCCCCGAGCAGTACTTC.

The gene calls are TRBV21-1 and TRBJ2-2; TRBD1, the table's D call, lacks a check against the DNA. TRBV21-1 is reported as a pseudogene. The CDR3 loop spans 13 amino acids. The chain's CDR3 is CASEIRGTGELFF. The CDR3, as DNA: TGTGCCAGCGAAATAAGGGGCACCGGGGAGCTGTTTTTT.

V is TRBV7-3 and J is TRBJ1-2; the match to TRBD1 covers 8 bases. The CDR3 has 20 amino acids. The junction had 20 bases not matched to a gene; V was cut back by 5 bases and J by 0 bases. Germline CDR1 reads SGHTA; CDR2 reads FQGTGA. The CDR3 loop reads CASSPHPAGQGPLSNYGYTF. The CDR3 DNA reads TGTGCCAGCAGCCCGCACCCAGCAGGACAGGGACCACTTTCTAACTATGGCTACACCTTC.

As regards this clone: Different DNA sequences within this sample yield the same CDR3. This chain uses TRBV27 with TRBJ1-5, with D unresolved. The CDR3 contains 14 residues. The germline V and J ends were trimmed by 3 bases and 7 bases, with 13 bases remaining between them. Germline loops: CDR1 MNHEY, CDR2 SMNVEV (reference sequence). The CDR3 bases are TGTGCCAGCAGTTTTGGAGCGGGCCGGCAGCCCCAGCATTTT. It encodes CASSFGAGRQPQHF.

This chain uses TRBV3-1 (or the pseudogene TRBV3-2) with TRBJ1-2; a possible D gene is TRBD1 (6 bases). Per germline, CDR1 LGHDT and CDR2 YNNKEL (reference sequence). CDR3 length: 13 amino acids. The V and J ends lost 8 bases and 3 bases respectively, with 13 bases between them. CDR3 amino acids: CASRGGAHYGYTF. The CDR3 region has the DNA TGTGCCAGCCGTGGGGGCGCCCACTATGGCTACACCTTC.

The chain recombines TRBV5-4 with TRBJ2-7; TRBD1 is a possible D gene (6 bases). The CDR3 sequence is 13 residues long. CDR1 is SGHNT and CDR2 is YYREEE in the germline V gene (reference sequence). The germline V and J ends were trimmed by 0 bases and 3 bases, with 7 bases remaining between them. DNA of the CDR3: TGTGCCAGCAGCTTGGGGGGGCTCTACGAGCAGTACTTC. As protein: CASSLGGLYEQYF. Supplemented by reference TRBV5-4 and TRBJ2-7, the full variable domain reads ETGVTQSPTHLIKTRGQQVTLRCSSQSGHNTVSWYQQALGQGPQFIFQYYREEENGRGNFPPRFSGLQFPNYSSELNVNALELDDSALYLCASSLGGLYEQYFGPGTRLTVT.

The chain combines TRBV27 with TRBJ1-2; maybe TRBD1 (6 bases). Germline assignment: CDR1 MNHEY and CDR2 SMNVEV (reference sequence). Trimming took 5 bases from V and 4 from J, leaving 14 bases between them. CDR3 length equals 14 residues. Here the CDR3 DNA reads TGTGCCAGCAGTCCGTCCACAGGGCCCTATGGCTACACCTTC. Protein sequence: CASSPSTGPYGYTF.

This clone came up a few times. V gene TRBV24-1 combines with J gene TRBJ2-5, with 7 nucleotides matching TRBD2. Germline CDR1 reads KGHDR; CDR2 reads SFDVKD. V lost 2 bases and J lost 5; bases outside the gene matches: 7. The CDR3 has 15 residues. The CDR3: CATSDSRLAGETQYF. CDR3 bases: TGTGCCACCAGTGATTCCCGACTAGCAGGCGAGACCCAGTACTTC.

The chain links TRBV15 to TRBJ1-1; possible D gene TRBD1, 5 bases. CDR1 and CDR2 from the germline V gene are LNHNV and YYDKDF (reference sequence). The CDR3 extends over 13 amino acids. Deletions cut 6 bases from V and 4 bases from J, with 12 bases between. CDR3 nucleotide sequence: TGTGCCACCAGTCCCCGTACAGGCACTGAAGCTTTCTTT. Translating it yields CATSPRTGTEAFF.

V usage is TRBV25-1 and J usage is TRBJ1-2; the D is unclear. Trimming took off 2 bases at V and 8 bases at J, with 12 bases between the two ends. The CDR3 runs to 13 residues. CDR1 and CDR2 (germline): MGHDK, SYGVNS. For the CDR3, the DNA is TGTGCCAGCAGTGAAAGGCCCTCTGGGGGCTACACCTTC. Its protein is CASSERPSGGYTF.

This chain connects TRBV6-2 or TRBV6-3 to TRBJ1-1; the D gene is possibly TRBD1 (6 bases). The V end lost 5 bases, the J end lost 6 bases, and 16 bases lay between the germline ends. The CDR3 extends over 14 amino acids. Germline-derived CDR1 and CDR2 are MNHEY and SVGEGT. CDR3 coding DNA: TGTGCCAGCAGTGGGGGCGCCAGGGGTTCTGAAGCTTTCTTT. Amino acids: CASSGGARGSEAFF.

The chain links TRBV27 to TRBJ2-3; D not resolved. Germline V CDR1 and CDR2: MNHEY, SMNVEV (reference sequence). Trimming took off 8 bases at V and 6 bases at J, with 9 bases between the two ends. The CDR3 consists of 11 residues. This chain's CDR3 is CASRTGDTQYF. DNA for the CDR3: TGTGCCAGCCGGACGGGCGATACGCAGTATTTT.

V gene TRBV5-1 combines with J gene TRBJ2-6, with 7 bases identical to TRBD1. CDR3 size: 18 residues. The germline CDR1 and CDR2 sequences are SGHRS and YFSETQ. V gave up 0 bases and J gave up 3 bases; unmatched junction bases: 9. The chain's CDR3 is CASSLEARGIRGANVLTF. In DNA, the CDR3 is TGCGCCAGCAGCTTGGAGGCCAGGGGGATTCGTGGGGCCAACGTCCTGACTTTC.

The V call is TRBV27, the J call TRBJ2-1; D is unresolved. Trimming took 7 bases from V and 1 from J, leaving 11 bases between them. The CDR3 loop spans 14 amino acids. The germline CDR1 and CDR2 sequences are MNHEY and SMNVEV (reference sequence). In DNA form, the CDR3 reads TGTGCCAGCACCCATGGGGATTCCTACAATGAGCAGTTCTTC. Amino acids: CASTHGDSYNEQFF.